One and the same sample provided the 21 T cell receptor beta chains below, sequenced in a study of cytomegalovirus exposure and HLA in healthy donors. 13 Jbeta primers and 60 Vbeta primers were used for the PCR. The protocol was immunoSEQ multiplex PCR, while the TCRdb copy is restricted to in-frame clones and leaves out a portion. This table has 100,000 to 150,000 clones, 73% appearing once. The source material was PBMCs. These receptors were obtained from a man aged 55 to 69 in good health and CMV-seropositive.

This chain links TRBV15 with TRBJ2-7, with 7 bases lining up with TRBD1. Trimming cost V 3 bases and J 4 bases; bases outside gene matches: 12. From germline, CDR1 is LNHNV and CDR2 YYDKDF (reference sequence). The CDR3 extends over 16 amino acids. For the CDR3, the DNA is TGTGCCACCAGCAGGGGGAATGGTAGGGGGCAGTACGAGCAGTACTTC. The encoded protein is CATSRGNGRGQYEQYF.

The J gene is TRBJ1-6, the V gene TRBV10-2; 8 bases map to TRBD1. V shed 2 bases and J 7 bases; nucleotides not matched to a gene: 7. The V gene's germline CDR1 is WSHSY and CDR2 SAAADI. This CDR3 spans 16 amino acids. The CDR3 DNA sequence: TGCGCCAGCAGTGAGCCCAGACAGGGGCACAATTCACCCCTCCACTTT. This translates into CASSEPRQGHNSPLHF.

This rearrangement joins TRBV6-4 to TRBJ2-7; D is unresolved. The ends were cut back, 3 bases at V and 7 bases at J, with 19 bases in the middle. This CDR3 is 15 amino acids long. Germline loops: CDR1 MRHNA, CDR2 SNTAGT. The DNA of the CDR3 is TGTGCCAGCAGTGATTCTTGCCCTGTAATCGGGGAGCAGTACTTC. Protein sequence: CASSDSCPVIGEQYF.

The chain has TRBV5-8 and TRBJ2-6; D unresolved. Trimming left V 2 bases short and J 0 bases short, with 15 bases between. Germline CDR1 reads SGHTS; CDR2 reads YDEGEE. This CDR3 region has 18 residues. This CDR3 reads CASSFVVQAPSGANVLTF. For the CDR3, the DNA is TGTGCCAGCAGCTTCGTAGTCCAGGCCCCCTCTGGGGCCAACGTCCTGACTTTC.

The chain employs TRBV5-8 and TRBJ2-1, with a weak D call TRBD2 (5 bases). The germline V gene has CDR1 SGHTS and CDR2 YDEGEE. The CDR3 is 15 amino acids. V lost 5 bases and J lost 14, with 26 bases in between. The CDR3 DNA reads as TGTGCCAGCAGATCTGGGTGGCGGGTCTACGCACCTAAGTTCTTC. Translation gives CASRSGWRVYAPKFF. Variable domain in full (rest from reference TRBV5-8 and TRBJ2-1): EAGVTQSPTHLIKTRGQQATLRCSPISGHTSVYWYQQALGLGLQFLLWYDEGEERNRGNFPPRFSGRQFPNYSSELNVNALELEDSALYLCASRSGWRVYAPKFFGPGTRLTVL.

This clone has more than one count but fewer than ten. The chain has TRBV4-2 and TRBJ1-1; 7 positions match TRBD1. With 0 bases clipped from V and 5 bases from J, the junction kept 6 bases outside the gene matches. The CDR3 contains 15 residues. Germline CDR1 reads LGHNA; CDR2 reads YNFKEQ. CDR3 protein: CASSQETGFRTEAFF. The CDR3 DNA sequence: TGTGCCAGCAGCCAAGAGACAGGGTTCAGGACTGAAGCTTTCTTT.

The chain uses TRBV7-2 and TRBJ1-6; TRBD1 might be the D (5 bases). CDR1 and CDR2 from the germline V gene are SGHTA and FQGNSA. The CDR3 contains 15 residues. The ends were cut back, 5 bases at V and 9 bases at J, with 17 bases in the middle. The CDR3: CASSHTPGNGSPLHF. CDR3 coding DNA: TGTGCCAGCAGCCATACCCCAGGGAATGGTTCACCCCTCCACTTT.

In regard to this clone: The junction departs from germline at one end; a sequencing error may be responsible. V gene TRBV7-9 combines with J gene TRBJ1-2; 9 bases are shared with TRBD1. CDR1 is SEHNR and CDR2 is FQNEAQ in the germline V gene (reference sequence). This CDR3 contains 12 residues. The CDR3 DNA reads TGTTCCAGCAGCTGGACAGGGGCTGGCTACACCTTC. Translated, it gives CSSSWTGAGYTF.

This clone was seen a few times. The gene calls are TRBV10-3 and TRBJ1-5; TRBD1 agrees at 8 bases. Germline V gene lookup returns CDR1 ENHRY and CDR2 SYGVKD. V shed 10 bases, J shed 4 bases, and the junction held 9 bases outside the gene matches. This CDR3 comprises 14 residues. In DNA, the CDR3 is TGTGCCACTACCTCAGACAGGGGTAATCAGCCCCAGCATTTT. Residues: CATTSDRGNQPQHF.

This chain connects TRBV5-4 to TRBJ2-7, with a tentative D call TRBD2 (5 bases). Germline V gene sequence: CDR1 SGHNT, CDR2 YYREEE (reference sequence). The CDR3 runs 15 residues. V was cut by 0 bases and J by 7 bases, with 17 bases left in between. The CDR3 sequence: CASSLGEFTRDEQYF. The CDR3 nucleotides are TGTGCCAGCAGCTTGGGGGAGTTCACTCGCGATGAGCAGTACTTC.

The count of this clone is one. The chain couples TRBV7-6 to TRBJ2-3; 13 positions agree with TRBD2. Germline V gives CDR1 SGHVS, CDR2 FNYEAQ. V dropped 5 bases and J dropped 6; count of bases not matched to a gene: 5. The CDR3 runs 15 residues. The CDR3 nucleotides read TGTGCCAGCAGCCTGGGACTAGCGGGGCTTGATACGCAGTATTTT. Translating gives CASSLGLAGLDTQYF.

The chain recombines TRBV5-1 with TRBJ2-2; 7 bases fit TRBD2. Germline V gives CDR1 SGHRS, CDR2 YFSETQ. This CDR3 comprises 17 residues. Trimming at V came to 4 bases and at J to 5 bases, leaving 14 bases not matched to a gene. Here the CDR3 DNA reads TGCGCCAGCAGCCAAAGAATTTCGGAGCGGGGTACCGGGGAGCTGTTTTTT. Its protein is CASSQRISERGTGELFF.

The chain combines TRBV4-1 with TRBJ2-1, with 15 bases matching TRBD2. Unmatched junction bases numbered 4, after V lost 3 bases and J lost 7 bases. Germline V gene data show CDR1 as MGHRA and CDR2 as YSYEKL. This CDR3 comprises 16 residues. The CDR3 loop is CASSQGGTSGGNEQFF. The CDR3 DNA is TGCGCCAGCAGCCAGGGGGGGACTAGCGGGGGGAATGAGCAGTTCTTC.

The chain is built from TRBV7-9 and TRBJ1-1; D is unclear. V shed 6 bases and J shed 10 bases, with 12 bases lying between them. Germline assignment: CDR1 SEHNR and CDR2 FQNEAQ (reference sequence). The CDR3 covers 11 residues. The DNA for the CDR3 is TGTGCCAGCAGACCCCCGGGAGTAGCTTTCTTT. The encoded protein is CASRPPGVAFF.

The chain uses TRBV20-1 and TRBJ1-2; 7 bases map to TRBD1. CDR3 length: 11 amino acids. Germline V CDR1 and CDR2: DFQATT, SNEGSKA (reference sequence). Unmatched junction bases numbered 3, after V lost 2 bases and J lost 9 bases. In DNA form, the CDR3 reads TGCAGTGCTAGACAGGGGGAACGCTACACCTTC. Its translation is CSARQGERYTF.

This chain connects TRBV6-5 to TRBJ1-2; TRBD1 matches at 7 bases. J gave up 8 bases and V 4 bases, and 10 bases lay outside the gene matches. CDR3 size: 14 residues. Germline V gives CDR1 MNHEY, CDR2 SVGAGI. CDR3 region: CASSSPRQGEGYTF. CDR3 sequence (DNA): TGTGCCAGCAGTTCCCCCCGACAGGGAGAAGGCTACACCTTC.

The chain joins TRBV7-4 to TRBJ2-2, with a weak D call TRBD2 (7 bases). This CDR3 is 21 amino acids long. Trimming stripped 2 bases from V and 1 base from J, with 26 bases between. Germline V CDR1 and CDR2: SGHVT, SQSDAQ. CDR3 nucleotide sequence: TGTGCCAGCAGCTTATATCACAGGGTATTTGGGGGGGGAGGGAACACCGGGGAGCTGTTTTTT. Translation gives CASSLYHRVFGGGGNTGELFF.

The chain uses TRBV30 and TRBJ2-2; 11 nucleotides align to TRBD2. Trimming at V came to 5 bases and at J to 0 bases, leaving 2 bases not matched to a gene. This CDR3 has 15 amino acids. From germline, CDR1 is GTSNPN and CDR2 SVGIG (reference sequence). The CDR3 loop reads CAWGTSGSNTGELFF. CDR3 in DNA: TGTGCCTGGGGGACTAGCGGTTCGAACACCGGGGAGCTGTTTTTT.

V usage is TRBV6-4 and J usage is TRBJ2-3; perhaps TRBD2 as D (6 bases). Trimming stripped 2 bases from V and 6 bases from J, with 15 bases between. Germline-derived CDR1 and CDR2 are MRHNA and SNTAGT. The CDR3 has 15 amino acids. CDR3: CASSDLSGGKDTQYF. Here the CDR3 DNA reads TGTGCCAGCAGTGACCTGAGCGGAGGGAAGGATACGCAGTATTTT.

The sample holds a few counts of this clone. The V gene is TRBV30, the J gene TRBJ1-2; D is unclear. The germline CDR1 and CDR2 sequences are GTSNPN and SVGIG (reference sequence). This CDR3 has 12 amino acids. Trimming cost V 0 bases and J 4 bases, with 6 bases left between them. The DNA of the CDR3 is TGTGCCTGGAGTGTACAATCCTATGGCTACACCTTC. Translation gives CAWSVQSYGYTF.

The chain is built from TRBV4-1 and TRBJ2-4; 13 bases line up with TRBD2. This CDR3 is built from 19 residues. The V and J ends lost 3 bases and 0 bases, in that order; junction bases with no gene match: 8. Germline CDR1 is MGHRA and CDR2 is YSYEKL. In DNA form, the CDR3 reads TGCGCCAGCAGCCAGGGGACTAGCGGGGTACCCTTAGCCAAAAACATTCAGTACTTC. Its translation: CASSQGTSGVPLAKNIQYF.